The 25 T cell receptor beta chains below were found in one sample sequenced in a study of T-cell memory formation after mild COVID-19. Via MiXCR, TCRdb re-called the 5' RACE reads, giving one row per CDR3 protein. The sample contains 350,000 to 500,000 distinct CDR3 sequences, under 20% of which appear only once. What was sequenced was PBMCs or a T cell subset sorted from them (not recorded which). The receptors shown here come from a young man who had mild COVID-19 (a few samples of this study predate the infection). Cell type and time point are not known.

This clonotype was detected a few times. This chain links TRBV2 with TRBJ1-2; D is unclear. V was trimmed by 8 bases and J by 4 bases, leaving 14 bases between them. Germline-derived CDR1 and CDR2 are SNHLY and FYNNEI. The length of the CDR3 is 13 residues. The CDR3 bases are TGTGCCAGCGTAGCGGGGTTCCTCTATGGCTACACCTTC. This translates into CASVAGFLYGYTF.

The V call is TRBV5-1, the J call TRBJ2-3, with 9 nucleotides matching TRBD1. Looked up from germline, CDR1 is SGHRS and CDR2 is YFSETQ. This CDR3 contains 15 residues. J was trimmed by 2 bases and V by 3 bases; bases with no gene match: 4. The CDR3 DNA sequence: TGCGCCAGCAGCTACCGGGACAGGGACACAGATACGCAGTATTTT. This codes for CASSYRDRDTDTQYF.

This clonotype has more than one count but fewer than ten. The CDR3 nucleotides read TGTGCCAGCAGCCCAGGGTTCGGGGAGCTGTTTTTT. Translating gives CASSPGFGELFF. This chain uses TRBV6-5 with TRBJ2-2, with D possibly matching TRBD1 (5 bases). The CDR3 sequence is 12 residues long. V was shortened by 6 bases and J by 7 bases, with 9 bases between the two germline ends. CDR1 MNHEY and CDR2 SVGAGI come from the germline V gene.

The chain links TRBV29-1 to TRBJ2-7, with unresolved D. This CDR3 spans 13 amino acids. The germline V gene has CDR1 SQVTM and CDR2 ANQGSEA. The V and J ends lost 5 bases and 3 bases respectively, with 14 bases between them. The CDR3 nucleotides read TGCAGCGTTTGCCCGGTTGCACGCTACGAGCAGTACTTC. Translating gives CSVCPVARYEQYF.

CDR3: CSVRPQDPMDTQYF. For the CDR3, the DNA is TGCAGCGTTAGACCCCAAGATCCTATGGATACGCAGTATTTT. The V call is TRBV29-1, the J call TRBJ2-3; the D is unclear. Trimming removed 5 bases from V and 6 bases from J, with 18 bases in between. The germline gives CDR1 SQVTM, CDR2 ANQGSEA. This CDR3 spans 14 amino acids.

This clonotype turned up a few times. Here the CDR3 DNA reads TGTGCCAGCAGTTCGACCGACACGGCCTCTGAAGCTTTCTTT. Residues: CASSSTDTASEAFF. The rearrangement links TRBV6-5 to TRBJ1-1; D unclear. The germline CDR1 and CDR2 sequences are MNHEY and SVGAGI. Trimming shortened V by 4 bases and J by 6 bases, and 15 bases separated the two germline ends. CDR3 length: 14 residues.

CDR3 in amino acids: CASSLGTGRNTEAFF. The CDR3 region has the DNA TGTGCCAGCAGCTTAGGGACAGGACGAAACACTGAAGCTTTCTTT. This chain connects TRBV7-9 to TRBJ1-1; 7 bases are a match to TRBD1. This CDR3 has 15 residues. V was clipped by 1 base and J by 2 bases; unmatched bases: 4. Germline V gives CDR1 SEHNR, CDR2 FQNEAQ (reference sequence).

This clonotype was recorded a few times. This CDR3 reads CASSYRVGESSYNEQFF. The CDR3 DNA reads TGTGCCAGCAGTTACCGGGTCGGGGAAAGTTCCTACAATGAGCAGTTCTTC. V and J are TRBV6-2 or TRBV6-3 and TRBJ2-1; TRBD2 might be the D (5 bases). There are 17 residues in the CDR3. Germline V lookup: CDR1 MNHEY, CDR2 SVGEGT. The germline V and J ends were trimmed by 2 bases and 1 base, with 15 bases remaining between them.

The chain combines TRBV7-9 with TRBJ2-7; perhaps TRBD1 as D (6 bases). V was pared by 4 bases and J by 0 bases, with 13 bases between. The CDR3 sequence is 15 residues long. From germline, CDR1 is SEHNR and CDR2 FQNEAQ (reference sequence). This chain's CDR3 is CASSWGQGSSYEQYF. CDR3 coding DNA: TGTGCCAGCAGCTGGGGGCAGGGGAGCTCCTACGAGCAGTACTTC.

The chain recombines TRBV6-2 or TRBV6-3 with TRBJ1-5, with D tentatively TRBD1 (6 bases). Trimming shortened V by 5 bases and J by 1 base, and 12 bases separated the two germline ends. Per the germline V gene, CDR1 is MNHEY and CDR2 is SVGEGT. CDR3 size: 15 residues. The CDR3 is CASSPTGTSNQPQHF. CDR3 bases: TGTGCCAGCAGTCCCACAGGGACCAGCAATCAGCCCCAGCATTTT.

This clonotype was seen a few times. In nucleotides, the CDR3 is TGCGCCAGCAGCTCTACAGGGGACCACGAGCAGTACTTC. Its translation is CASSSTGDHEQYF. The V and J genes are TRBV5-1 and TRBJ2-7; 7 nucleotides agree with TRBD1. There are 13 residues in the CDR3. V trimming: 3 bases; J trimming: 5 bases; junction bases outside the gene matches: 5. Germline V lookup: CDR1 SGHRS, CDR2 YFSETQ.

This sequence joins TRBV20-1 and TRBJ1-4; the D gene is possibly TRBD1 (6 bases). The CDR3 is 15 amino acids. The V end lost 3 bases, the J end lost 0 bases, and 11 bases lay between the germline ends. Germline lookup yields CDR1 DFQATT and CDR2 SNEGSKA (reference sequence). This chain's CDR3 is CSAREYRATNEKLFF. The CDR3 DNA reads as TGCAGTGCTAGGGAGTACAGGGCAACTAATGAAAAACTGTTTTTT.

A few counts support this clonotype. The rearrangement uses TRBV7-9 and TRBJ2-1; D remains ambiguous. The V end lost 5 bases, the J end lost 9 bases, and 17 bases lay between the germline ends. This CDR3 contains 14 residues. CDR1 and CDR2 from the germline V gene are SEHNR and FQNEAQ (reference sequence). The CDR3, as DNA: TGTGCCAGCAGCACCCAAGTGGGGTCCGGTGAGCAGTTCTTC. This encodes CASSTQVGSGEQFF.

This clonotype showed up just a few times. CDR3 coding DNA: TGTGCCAGCAGCCCCCCACGGACACACGGCTACACCTTC. It specifies CASSPPRTHGYTF. The V call is TRBV7-2, the J call TRBJ1-2; TRBD1 is a possible D gene (5 bases). This CDR3 contains 13 residues. Germline-derived CDR1 and CDR2 are SGHTA and FQGNSA. Trimming took 5 bases from V and 8 from J, leaving 15 bases between them.

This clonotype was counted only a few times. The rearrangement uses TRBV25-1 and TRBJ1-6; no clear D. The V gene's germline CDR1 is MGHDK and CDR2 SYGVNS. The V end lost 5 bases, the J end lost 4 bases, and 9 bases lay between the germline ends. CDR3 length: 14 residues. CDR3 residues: CASSWRDYNSPLHF. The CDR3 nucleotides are TGTGCCAGCAGTTGGAGGGATTATAATTCACCCCTCCACTTT.

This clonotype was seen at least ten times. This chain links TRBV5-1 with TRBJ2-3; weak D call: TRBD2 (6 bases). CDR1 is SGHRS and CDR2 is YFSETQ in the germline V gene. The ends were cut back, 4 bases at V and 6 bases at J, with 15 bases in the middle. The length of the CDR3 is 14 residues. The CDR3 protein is CASSPGTRGDTQYF. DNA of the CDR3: TGCGCCAGCAGCCCCGGGACTCGCGGCGATACGCAGTATTTT.

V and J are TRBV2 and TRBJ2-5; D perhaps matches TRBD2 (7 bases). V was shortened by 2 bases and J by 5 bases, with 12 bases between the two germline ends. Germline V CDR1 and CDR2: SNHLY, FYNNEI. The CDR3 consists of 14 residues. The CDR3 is CASSEPGGGETQYF. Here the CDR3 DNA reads TGTGCCAGCAGTGAACCGGGGGGCGGGGAGACCCAGTACTTC.

DNA of the CDR3: TGTGCCAGCAGTCGAGCTGCCCTAGCCAAAAACATTCAGTACTTC. It encodes CASSRAALAKNIQYF. The J gene is TRBJ2-4, the V gene TRBV6-2 or TRBV6-3; D call uncertain. This CDR3 has 15 residues. Trimming pared 5 bases from V and 0 bases from J, leaving 11 bases between. CDR1 MNHEY and CDR2 SVGEGT come from the germline V gene.

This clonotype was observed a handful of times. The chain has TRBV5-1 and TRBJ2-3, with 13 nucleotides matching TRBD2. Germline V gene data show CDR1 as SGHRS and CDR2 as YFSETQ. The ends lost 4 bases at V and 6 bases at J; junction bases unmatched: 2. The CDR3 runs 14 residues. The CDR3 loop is CASSQTSGGDTQYF. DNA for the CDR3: TGCGCCAGCAGCCAGACTAGCGGGGGGGATACGCAGTATTTT.

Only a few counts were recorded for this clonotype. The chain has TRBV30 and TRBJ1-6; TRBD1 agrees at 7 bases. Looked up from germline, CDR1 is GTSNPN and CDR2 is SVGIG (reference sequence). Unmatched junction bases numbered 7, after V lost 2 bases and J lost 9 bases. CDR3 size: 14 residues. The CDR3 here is CAWSYGGQSSPLHF. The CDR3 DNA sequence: TGTGCCTGGAGTTACGGGGGACAGAGTTCACCCCTCCACTTT.

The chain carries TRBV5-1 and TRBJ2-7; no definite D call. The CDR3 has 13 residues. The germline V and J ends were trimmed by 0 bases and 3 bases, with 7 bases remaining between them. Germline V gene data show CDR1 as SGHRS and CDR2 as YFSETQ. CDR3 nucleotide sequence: TGCGCCAGCAGCTTGGACCCTAGCTACGAGCAGTACTTC. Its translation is CASSLDPSYEQYF.

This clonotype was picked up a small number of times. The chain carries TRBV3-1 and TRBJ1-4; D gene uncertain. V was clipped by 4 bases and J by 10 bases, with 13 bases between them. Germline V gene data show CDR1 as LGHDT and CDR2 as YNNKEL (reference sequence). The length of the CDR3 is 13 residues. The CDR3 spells CASSPLGSGKLFF. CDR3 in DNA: TGTGCCAGCAGCCCCTTAGGCTCTGGAAAACTGTTTTTT.

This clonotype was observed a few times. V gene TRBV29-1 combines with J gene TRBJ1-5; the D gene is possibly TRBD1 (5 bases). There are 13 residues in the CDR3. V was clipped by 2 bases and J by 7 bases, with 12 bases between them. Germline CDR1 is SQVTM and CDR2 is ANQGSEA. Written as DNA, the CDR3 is TGCAGCGTTGAACAGGGTCCTGGCCAGCCCCAGCATTTT. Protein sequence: CSVEQGPGQPQHF.

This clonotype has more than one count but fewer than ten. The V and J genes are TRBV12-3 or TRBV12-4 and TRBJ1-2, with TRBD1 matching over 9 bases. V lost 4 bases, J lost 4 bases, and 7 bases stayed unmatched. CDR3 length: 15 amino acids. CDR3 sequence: CASSYSGTGSYGYTF. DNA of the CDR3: TGTGCCAGCAGTTATTCCGGGACAGGGAGCTATGGCTACACCTTC.

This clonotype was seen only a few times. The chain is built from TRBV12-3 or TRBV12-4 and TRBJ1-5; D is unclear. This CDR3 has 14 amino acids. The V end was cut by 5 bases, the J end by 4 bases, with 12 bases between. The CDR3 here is CASSHAGRNQPQHF. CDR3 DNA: TGTGCCAGCAGTCACGCCGGCCGGAATCAGCCCCAGCATTTT.